The 10 T cell receptor beta chains below were found in one sample sequenced in a study of blood T cell repertoires in COVID-19. This table comes from immunoSEQ multiplex PCR, and its TCRdb copy is limited to in-frame clones, with some not included. The sample holds approximately 270,000 clones; about 80% are singletons and the top ten take around 14%. The sequencing input was peripheral blood. Source of these receptors: a person aged 70 to 80 with COVID-19, enrolled during active disease.

The chain links TRBV9 to TRBJ2-3; D is possibly TRBD1 (5 bases). V was shortened by 0 bases and J by 3 bases, with 11 bases between the two germline ends. CDR1 and CDR2 (germline): SGDLS, YYNGEE. This CDR3 spans 15 amino acids. CDR3 nucleotides: TGTGCCAGCAGCGTAGACTGGGGCACAACAGATACGCAGTATTTT. Protein: CASSVDWGTTDTQYF.

The chain couples TRBV28 to TRBJ2-5, with D tentatively TRBD2 (7 bases). V lost 4 bases and J lost 4, with 13 bases in between. The CDR3 loop spans 14 amino acids. The germline CDR1 and CDR2 sequences are MDHEN and SYDVKM. This CDR3 reads CASSSTGGGETQYF. The DNA of the CDR3 is TGTGCCAGCAGTTCGACAGGCGGGGGAGAGACCCAGTACTTC.

This sequence joins TRBV28 and TRBJ2-7, with D unresolved. The CDR3 has 15 amino acids. Germline lookup yields CDR1 MDHEN and CDR2 SYDVKM. With 5 bases removed from V and 9 bases from J, the gap between germline ends came to 23 bases. Written as DNA, the CDR3 is TGTGCCAGCAGTCCCCTCCGAGACAAGCCTTTGGGGCAGTACTTC. Protein sequence: CASSPLRDKPLGQYF. Supplemented by reference TRBV28 and TRBJ2-7, the full variable domain reads DVKVTQSSRYLVKRTGEKVFLECVQDMDHENMFWYRQDPGLGLRLIYFSYDVKMKEKGDIPEGYSVSREKKERFSLILESASTNQTSMYLCASSPLRDKPLGQYFGPGTRLTVT.

This clone has just a few counts. V and J are TRBV7-9 and TRBJ1-1, with 8 bases lining up with TRBD1. This CDR3 comprises 16 residues. The V gene's germline CDR1 is SEHNR and CDR2 FQNEAQ (reference sequence). V dropped 2 bases and J dropped 1; count of bases not matched to a gene: 6. The DNA for the CDR3 is TGTGCCAGCAGCTTACGTACAGGGGGTTCGAACACTGAAGCTTTCTTT. This translates into CASSLRTGGSNTEAFF.

V and J are TRBV7-2 and TRBJ1-3; D is perhaps TRBD1 (5 bases). Trimming took off 1 base at V and 4 bases at J, with 11 bases between the two ends. The CDR3 has 15 amino acids. Germline V gene data show CDR1 as SGHTA and CDR2 as FQGNSA. CDR3 residues: CASSLVGGMGNTIYF. In DNA, the CDR3 is TGTGCCAGCAGCTTAGTCGGGGGAATGGGAAACACCATATATTTT.

The chain links TRBV9 to TRBJ1-6; D perhaps matches TRBD1 (5 bases). The CDR3 consists of 13 residues. CDR1 is SGDLS, CDR2 YYNGEE, per germline. V was shortened by 3 bases and J by 10 bases, with 11 bases between the two germline ends. The CDR3 loop is CASSGRAWSPLHF. CDR3 bases: TGTGCCAGCAGCGGCAGGGCTTGGTCACCCCTCCACTTT.

The chain is built from TRBV2 and TRBJ1-5; no reliable D call. V lost 5 bases to trimming and J lost 9 bases, with 11 bases between them. The V gene's germline CDR1 is SNHLY and CDR2 FYNNEI. The CDR3 has 12 residues. CDR3 in amino acids: CASSLPRGPQHF. The CDR3 DNA reads as TGTGCCAGCAGTCTACCCCGAGGGCCCCAGCATTTT.

DNA for the CDR3: TGCGCCAGCAGCCAATTTTCGGACAGCAACAATCAGCCCCAGCATTTT. Translated: CASSQFSDSNNQPQHF. The rearrangement links TRBV4-1 to TRBJ1-5, with a tentative D call TRBD1 (6 bases). The V gene's germline CDR1 is MGHRA and CDR2 YSYEKL. V was trimmed by 2 bases and J by 3 bases, leaving 14 bases between them. CDR3 size: 16 residues.

This chain joins TRBV6-5 and TRBJ2-5; 8 bases match TRBD2. Unmatched junction bases numbered 2, after V lost 4 bases and J lost 4 bases. CDR1 and CDR2 (germline): MNHEY, SVGAGI. This CDR3 spans 13 amino acids. The CDR3 sequence: CASSSGGAETQYF. CDR3 DNA: TGTGCCAGCAGTTCGGGAGGGGCAGAGACCCAGTACTTC.

The V and J genes are TRBV5-1 and TRBJ2-1; D unclear. The CDR3 contains 13 residues. Germline CDR1 is SGHRS and CDR2 is YFSETQ. Trimming shortened V by 1 base and J by 3 bases, and 5 bases separated the two germline ends. The CDR3 sequence is CASSLPSYNEQFF. The DNA for the CDR3 is TGCGCCAGCAGCTTGCCTAGCTACAATGAGCAGTTCTTC.